These 29 T cell receptor beta chains were sequenced from one sample in a study of T-cell memory formation after mild COVID-19. TCRdb processed the 5' RACE reads anew with MiXCR; each CDR3 protein has one entry. This sample has roughly 600,000 distinct CDR3 sequences, with roughly 18% found just once. Sequencing was performed on PBMCs or a T cell subset sorted from them (not recorded which). The receptors here all came from an adult woman who had mild COVID-19 (a few samples of this study predate the infection). Cell type and time point are not known.

This chain links TRBV27 with TRBJ2-1; D is possibly TRBD1 (6 bases). The CDR3 totals 14 residues. The V gene lost 3 bases and the J gene lost 4 bases, with 10 bases spanning the gap. The germline gives CDR1 MNHEY, CDR2 SMNVEV (reference sequence). The CDR3 reads CASSFYRAYNEQFF. CDR3 in DNA: TGTGCCAGCAGTTTTTACAGGGCATACAATGAGCAGTTCTTC.

V and J are TRBV2 and TRBJ1-6; 7 nucleotides agree with TRBD1. The CDR3 runs to 15 residues. V shed 6 bases, J shed 5 bases, and the junction held 7 bases outside the gene matches. CDR1 is SNHLY and CDR2 is FYNNEI in the germline V gene. The CDR3 is CASSPTGSDNSPLHF. Written as DNA, the CDR3 is TGTGCCAGCAGCCCGACAGGGTCGGATAATTCACCCCTCCACTTT.

The rearrangement joins TRBV20-1 to TRBJ2-1; D gene unclear. The CDR3 length is 13 residues. CDR1 and CDR2 from the germline V gene are DFQATT and SNEGSKA (reference sequence). The V end lost 3 bases, the J end lost 4 bases, and 10 bases lay between the germline ends. CDR3 in amino acids: CSASKLPYNEQFF. The CDR3 nucleotides read TGCAGTGCTAGCAAGCTACCATACAATGAGCAGTTCTTC.

This clonotype occurred a few times. V is TRBV21-1 and J is TRBJ1-4. TRBV21-1 is assigned pseudogene status. The CDR3 runs 15 residues. As DNA, the CDR3 is TGTGCCAGCAGCAATACTGATGCTAAGCTTGAAAAACTGTTTTTT. Translation gives CASSNTDAKLEKLFF.

This clonotype was observed a few times. This rearrangement joins TRBV6-5 to TRBJ1-3, with D perhaps TRBD1 (6 bases). Germline V CDR1 and CDR2: MNHEY, SVGAGI. The V end lost 3 bases, the J end lost 0 bases, and 9 bases lay between the germline ends. This CDR3 spans 15 amino acids. The CDR3 DNA is TGTGCCAGCAGTTATCAGGGGCGCTCTGGAAACACCATATATTTT. This encodes CASSYQGRSGNTIYF.

This clonotype was seen a few times. The chain couples TRBV7-3 to TRBJ2-7; 11 positions agree with TRBD1. V was clipped by 0 bases and J by 6 bases; unmatched bases: 7. The CDR3 covers 16 residues. Germline V gives CDR1 SGHTA, CDR2 FQGTGA. CDR3 DNA: TGTGCCAGCAGCTTAACCGCCGGGACAGGGGGAGGCGAGCAGTACTTC. Encoded protein: CASSLTAGTGGGEQYF.

This chain connects TRBV4-1 to TRBJ2-7; D gene uncertain. The germline V gene encodes CDR1 MGHRA and CDR2 YSYEKL. CDR3 length: 16 amino acids. V lost 4 bases and J 4 bases, leaving 20 bases between the germline ends. The CDR3 region is CASSLEDGLSLYEQYF. CDR3 in DNA: TGCGCCAGCAGCCTTGAAGACGGGTTGTCCCTTTACGAGCAGTACTTC.

The chain recombines TRBV24-1 with TRBJ2-3, with D unclear. There are 13 residues in the CDR3. CDR1 is KGHDR and CDR2 is SFDVKD in the germline V gene. V was trimmed by 10 bases and J by 0 bases, leaving 10 bases between them. The CDR3 coding sequence is TGTGCCACGGAGAGGAGTAGCACAGATACGCAGTATTTT. Encoded protein: CATERSSTDTQYF.

The table lists this clonotype with many counts. This chain uses TRBV6-5 with TRBJ2-7, with 11 positions matching TRBD1. V lost 6 bases to trimming and J lost 4 bases; unmatched junction nucleotides: 5. Germline CDR1 MNHEY, CDR2 SVGAGI. CDR3 length: 14 residues. Written as DNA, the CDR3 is TGTGCCAGCAGAAGGGGACAGGGGGAATACGAGCAGTACTTC. Protein sequence: CASRRGQGEYEQYF.

The chain carries TRBV10-3 and TRBJ2-1; 13 bases align to TRBD2. The CDR3 totals 16 residues. Per the germline V gene, CDR1 is ENHRY and CDR2 is SYGVKD. With 5 bases clipped from V and 9 bases from J, the junction kept 10 bases outside the gene matches. CDR3: CAISPDRTSGGSEQFF. The CDR3 region has the DNA TGTGCCATCAGTCCGGACCGGACTAGCGGGGGCAGTGAGCAGTTCTTC.

The rearrangement joins TRBV24-1 to TRBJ2-2, with D unclear. V shed 8 bases and J shed 0 bases, with 6 bases lying between them. CDR3 length: 13 residues. Germline V gives CDR1 KGHDR, CDR2 SFDVKD. CDR3 loop: CATTGSNTGELFF. The DNA for the CDR3 is TGTGCCACCACTGGCTCGAACACCGGGGAGCTGTTTTTT.

V and J are TRBV18 and TRBJ2-1; D is unresolved. The CDR3 length is 16 residues. Germline values: CDR1 KGHSH, CDR2 LQKENI. With 0 bases removed from V and 0 bases from J, the gap between germline ends came to 9 bases. The CDR3 DNA reads as TGTGCCAGCTCACCACCAGGCGGCCACTCCTACAATGAGCAGTTCTTC. Its translation: CASSPPGGHSYNEQFF. Full variable domain (rest looked up from reference TRBV18 and TRBJ2-1): NAGVMQNPRHLVRRRGQEARLRCSPMKGHSHVYWYRQLPEEGLKFMVYLQKENIIDESGMPKERFSAEFPKEGPSILRIQQVVRGDSAAYFCASSPPGGHSYNEQFFGPGTRLTVL.

The V gene is TRBV9, the J gene TRBJ2-1; D gene unclear. Germline CDR1 and CDR2: SGDLS and YYNGEE. This CDR3 comprises 13 residues. V was cut by 3 bases and J by 9 bases, with 13 bases left in between. Here the CDR3 DNA reads TGTGCCAGCAGCGGGATTCTACCAGGTGAGCAGTTCTTC. Its protein product is CASSGILPGEQFF.

This clonotype was observed many times. This chain links TRBV12-3 or TRBV12-4 with TRBJ2-1; 10 bases align to TRBD2. The V and J ends lost 6 bases and 0 bases, in that order; junction bases with no gene match: 11. CDR3 length: 18 residues. The DNA of the CDR3 is TGTGCCAGCAGCCCGGGGCTAGCGGGGGCCTCCTCCTACAATGAGCAGTTCTTC. Protein: CASSPGLAGASSYNEQFF.

This clonotype was seen repeatedly, ten times or more. The chain is built from TRBV18 and TRBJ2-1; D remains unclear. The germline CDR1 and CDR2 sequences are KGHSH and LQKENI. The CDR3 runs to 17 residues. V was trimmed by 2 bases and J by 0 bases, leaving 14 bases between them. CDR3 DNA: TGTGCCAGCTCACCATTGGCGCTGCCAAGCTCCTACAATGAGCAGTTCTTC. It is translated as CASSPLALPSSYNEQFF.

This clonotype occurred many times. V is TRBV11-3 and J is TRBJ2-1, with TRBD2 as a possible D gene (6 bases). The CDR3 extends over 15 amino acids. V lost 5 bases, J lost 3 bases, and 14 bases lay in between. Germline lookup yields CDR1 SGHNT and CDR2 YENEEA. The CDR3 region is CASSPSGDLYNEQFF. CDR3 in DNA: TGTGCCAGCAGCCCGTCGGGGGATCTCTACAATGAGCAGTTCTTC.

The chain combines TRBV20-1 with TRBJ2-1; D perhaps matches TRBD1 (6 bases). The CDR3 contains 14 residues. Germline V lookup: CDR1 DFQATT, CDR2 SNEGSKA (reference sequence). V was trimmed by 2 bases and J by 5 bases, leaving 13 bases between them. The CDR3 reads CSARRPDRHNEQFF. In DNA form, the CDR3 reads TGCAGTGCTAGACGCCCCGACAGGCACAATGAGCAGTTCTTC.

This clonotype was recorded many times. V usage is TRBV20-1 and J usage is TRBJ1-5, with no clear D. The CDR3 loop spans 14 amino acids. Germline V gives CDR1 DFQATT, CDR2 SNEGSKA (reference sequence). Trimming took 0 bases from V and 5 from J, leaving 11 bases between them. Written as DNA, the CDR3 is TGCAGTGCTAGAGATCCGAGGGAGGATCAGCCCCAGCATTTT. Amino acids: CSARDPREDQPQHF.

This clonotype turned up a few times. The rearrangement joins TRBV6-5 to TRBJ2-7; TRBD2 matches 11 bases. Germline CDR1 MNHEY, CDR2 SVGAGI. There are 15 residues in the CDR3. The J segment lost 3 bases and the V segment lost 5 bases, leaving 6 bases of the junction unmatched. CDR3 protein: CASSVTSGNVYEQYF. The CDR3 coding sequence is TGTGCCAGCAGTGTGACTAGCGGGAATGTCTACGAGCAGTACTTC.

There are a few counts of this clonotype. V and J are TRBV5-1 and TRBJ2-7; 10 bases fit TRBD2. The J segment lost 6 bases and the V segment lost 0 bases, leaving 6 bases of the junction unmatched. Germline V CDR1 and CDR2: SGHRS, YFSETQ. The CDR3 is 15 amino acids. This CDR3 reads CASSLGSGGAPEQYF. CDR3 DNA sequence: TGCGCCAGCAGCTTGGGAAGCGGGGGGGCCCCCGAGCAGTACTTC.

The genes are TRBV6-5 and TRBJ2-3; no clear D gene. This CDR3 is 16 amino acids long. V gave up 4 bases and J gave up 0 bases, with 14 bases separating them. CDR1 is MNHEY and CDR2 is SVGAGI in the germline V gene. The DNA of the CDR3 is TGTGCCAGCAGTTTAGCAGCGAGACCTAGCACAGATACGCAGTATTTT. As protein: CASSLAARPSTDTQYF.

The chain couples TRBV7-9 to TRBJ2-7; 8 bases line up with TRBD1. In germline, CDR1 is SEHNR, CDR2 FQNEAQ (reference sequence). J gave up 5 bases and V 3 bases, and 3 bases lay outside the gene matches. CDR3 length: 13 residues. CDR3 sequence (DNA): TGTGCCAGCAGCTTGACAGGGGTTAACGAGCAGTACTTC. Protein: CASSLTGVNEQYF.

This clonotype has only a few counts. The rearrangement joins TRBV6-5 to TRBJ2-1; 8 bases map to TRBD2. The CDR3 runs 12 residues. The V gene end was trimmed by 8 bases and the J gene end by 6 bases; junction bases not matched to a gene: 3. Germline V CDR1 and CDR2: MNHEY, SVGAGI. The CDR3 loop is CASGGGLNEQFF. The CDR3 DNA is TGTGCCAGCGGCGGGGGGCTCAATGAGCAGTTCTTC.

The V and J genes are TRBV5-1 and TRBJ2-4; no firm D call. Germline-derived CDR1 and CDR2 are SGHRS and YFSETQ. The CDR3 is 14 residues long. The ends were cut back, 7 bases at V and 7 bases at J, with 18 bases in the middle. This CDR3 is CASSFRSPANIQYF. In nucleotides, the CDR3 is TGCGCCAGCTCTTTCCGGTCCCCGGCGAACATTCAGTACTTC.

Only a few counts were recorded for this clonotype. This chain connects TRBV6-5 to TRBJ2-7, with TRBD1 identical over 8 bases. Unmatched junction bases numbered 8, after V lost 6 bases and J lost 10 bases. Germline-derived CDR1 and CDR2 are MNHEY and SVGAGI. The CDR3 length is 12 residues. CDR3 in amino acids: CASRKGQGQQYF. DNA of the CDR3: TGTGCCAGCAGGAAAGGACAGGGTCAACAGTACTTC.

This clonotype was recorded a few times. V is TRBV7-3 and J is TRBJ2-7, with 8 bases fitting TRBD2. The germline gives CDR1 SGHTA, CDR2 FQGTGA. The V gene end was trimmed by 1 base and the J gene end by 2 bases; junction bases not matched to a gene: 7. The length of the CDR3 is 16 residues. CDR3 bases: TGTGCCAGCAGCTTAAGCGGGGGGCGGCCCACCTACGAGCAGTACTTC. Residues: CASSLSGGRPTYEQYF.

The CDR3 sequence: CASSPSGGRSFYNEQFF. The CDR3 bases are TGTGCCAGCAGCCCCTCAGGGGGCCGATCTTTTTACAATGAGCAGTTCTTC. The chain couples TRBV7-9 to TRBJ2-1; 8 bases agree with TRBD1. Germline V gives CDR1 SEHNR, CDR2 FQNEAQ (reference sequence). The CDR3 length is 17 residues. Trimming took 5 bases from V and 4 from J; bases not matched to a gene: 13. The whole variable domain, filled in from reference TRBV7-9 and TRBJ2-1, reads DTGVSQNPRHKITKRGQNVTFRCDPISEHNRLYWYRQTLGQGPEFLTYFQNEAQLEKSRLLSDRFSAERPKGSFSTLEIQRTEQGDSAMYLCASSPSGGRSFYNEQFFGPGTRLTVL.

The chain combines TRBV6-2 or TRBV6-3 with TRBJ2-3, with 12 positions matching TRBD2. Per the germline V gene, CDR1 is MNHEY and CDR2 is SVGEGT. Germline trimming cut 0 bases from V and 2 bases from J; bases unmatched to any gene: 3. The CDR3 has 17 residues. The CDR3 sequence: CASSYSGLAGLTDTQYF. In nucleotides, the CDR3 is TGTGCCAGCAGTTACTCTGGACTAGCGGGACTCACAGATACGCAGTATTTT.

This clonotype was observed a few times. The V call is TRBV10-3, the J call TRBJ2-1; 7 bases line up with TRBD1. CDR1 and CDR2 from the germline V gene are ENHRY and SYGVKD. CDR3 size: 16 residues. V was pared by 4 bases and J by 6 bases, with 12 bases of the junction left unmatched. CDR3 DNA sequence: TGTGCCATCAGTGCAGCAATACAGGGGCGACGCAATGAGCAGTTCTTC. Translation: CAISAAIQGRRNEQFF.